This paragraph covers one T cell receptor beta chain sequence. Antigen specificity is unknown. V lost 8 bases to trimming and J lost 0 bases, with 15 bases between them. The CDR3 is 14 residues long. Germline CDR1 SGHDT, CDR2 YYEEEE. The sample belongs to a study of CD8 T cells in ankylosing spondylitis. With molecular barcodes, quantitative 5'-RACE was used to make the TCR beta libraries. TCRdb ran MiXCR on the 5' RACE reads and lists one entry per CDR3 protein. The table shows around 210,000 distinct CDR3 sequences, with around 8% occurring only once. General study findings and limits: Before this, some motif variants had been reported in reactive arthritis synovial fluid and blood. Disease-linked clones displayed a CD8+ phenotype and appeared relatively rarely in peripheral blood.

The chain is built from TRBV5-6 and TRBJ2-7, with unresolved D. Sequenced sample: blood, either unsorted or a sorted T cell fraction (not recorded which). This receptor was taken from a female donor with ankylosing spondylitis or in good health (not recorded which). The CDR3 loop is CARGPTSVSYEQYF. As DNA, the CDR3 is TGTGCCAGGGGCCCGACGAGCGTCTCCTACGAGCAGTACTTC.